This entry features one T cell receptor beta chain sequence. Its target is unknown. Some clones are missing from TCRdb's copy, which holds only in-frame ones; the method was immunoSEQ multiplex PCR. The sample includes about 2.4 million clones, 80% to 95% of them seen just once. This sample stems from a study of shared clonotypes between healthy human individuals. The V end lost 3 bases, the J end lost 1 base, and 9 bases lay between the germline ends. This CDR3 spans 15 amino acids. CDR1 and CDR2 (germline): LNHNV, YYDKDF (reference sequence). Study-wide findings and caveats: Sampling used blood alone; tissue repertoires probably differ.

The TCR originated in a man between 18 and 35 years old in good health. Some clones in this sample may be carry-over from other donors' samples. The chain couples TRBV15 to TRBJ1-4; no clear D gene. Sequencing input: naive CD4+ T cells from PBMCs. Noted subset: CD45RA+ positively selected. The CDR3 loop is CATSRRSGTNEKLFF. CDR3 nucleotides: TGTGCCACCAGCAGGAGATCTGGAACTAATGAAAAACTGTTTTTT. Full variable domain (rest looked up from reference TRBV15 and TRBJ1-4): DAMVIQNPRYQVTQFGKPVTLSCSQTLNHNVMYWYQQKSSQAPKLLFHYYDKDFNNEADTPDNFQSRRPNTSFCFLDIRSPGLGDTAMYLCATSRRSGTNEKLFFGSGTQLSVL.